This passage covers 10 T cell receptor beta chains from one sample sequenced in a study of human T cells and chemical hapten exposure. TCRdb used MiXCR to reprocess the RACE reads, holding one entry per CDR3 protein. The sample includes under 45,000 distinct CDR3 sequences, about 5.5% of them seen just once. The sample's time point: healthy volunteer bleed at 6 weeks. The total RNA was obtained from whole blood that was not fractionated. Sequencing was carried out using whole blood. Receptors were obtained from a human donor in good health. Some clones in this sample may be carry-over from other donors' samples.

The table lists this clonotype with many counts. This CDR3 reads CASSLVTGLSEKLFF. The DNA for the CDR3 is TGTGCCAGCAGCTTAGTGACAGGGCTAAGCGAAAAACTGTTTTTT. The chain carries TRBV7-2 and TRBJ1-4; 7 nucleotides line up with TRBD1. The V gene end was trimmed by 1 base and the J gene end by 8 bases; junction bases not matched to a gene: 7. The CDR3 sequence is 15 residues long. Germline V gene sequence: CDR1 SGHTA, CDR2 FQGNSA.

This clonotype was observed many times. The chain combines TRBV20-1 with TRBJ1-2; D is perhaps TRBD1 (5 bases). Between the trimmed V and J ends, which lost 5 bases and 4 bases, there was a span of 11 bases. Germline CDR1 reads DFQATT; CDR2 reads SNEGSKA (reference sequence). This CDR3 is built from 12 residues. The CDR3 nucleotides read TGCAGTGCTGGGGGGACGGTCTATGGCTACACCTTC. It encodes CSAGGTVYGYTF.

This clonotype was recorded many times. V gene TRBV19 combines with J gene TRBJ1-1; D gene uncertain. Deletions cut 4 bases from V and 1 base from J, with 13 bases between. Germline CDR1 is LNHDA and CDR2 is SQIVND (reference sequence). The CDR3 is made up of 15 amino acids. The CDR3 DNA reads as TGTGCCAGTAGTAAATCCGGGCCGGGGAACACTGAAGCTTTCTTT. Translating it yields CASSKSGPGNTEAFF.

This clonotype was counted ten times or more. The chain uses TRBV4-3 and TRBJ1-5, with 7 bases lining up with TRBD1. This CDR3 spans 14 amino acids. Germline CDR1 is LGHNA and CDR2 is YSLEER. With V trimmed by 1 base and J by 7 bases, 4 bases remained unmatched. The CDR3 reads CASSQGQGEQPQHF. The CDR3 nucleotides read TGCGCCAGCAGCCAAGGACAGGGAGAGCAGCCCCAGCATTTT.

This clonotype has a count of ten or more. V is TRBV28 and J is TRBJ1-1, with D maybe TRBD1 (5 bases). CDR3 length: 14 residues. Trimming removed 6 bases from V and 5 bases from J, with 16 bases in between. Germline V CDR1 and CDR2: MDHEN, SYDVKM. The CDR3 bases are TGTGCCAGCAGGGCTGGGGGGAAAGAGACTGAAGCTTTCTTT. This gives the protein CASRAGGKETEAFF.

The J gene is TRBJ2-2, the V gene TRBV2; D gene uncertain. The CDR3 has 12 residues. V shed 2 bases and J shed 7 bases, with 5 bases lying between them. CDR1 is SNHLY, CDR2 FYNNEI, per germline. The CDR3 DNA reads as TGTGCCAGCAGTGAATGTGACGGGGAGCTGTTTTTT. Protein sequence: CASSECDGELFF.

The J gene is TRBJ2-3, the V gene TRBV7-8; the D gene is possibly TRBD2 (6 bases). Germline CDR1 is SGHVS and CDR2 is FQNEAQ. Trimming removed 5 bases from V and 3 bases from J, with 21 bases in between. This CDR3 is 17 amino acids long. The CDR3 DNA follows: TGTGCCAGCAGCCCCCCTTGGGCCTCAGGGAGGACAGATACGCAGTATTTT. This codes for CASSPPWASGRTDTQYF.

This clonotype appeared many times. The gene calls are TRBV12-3 or TRBV12-4 and TRBJ1-3; no reliable D call. The V gene lost 3 bases and the J gene lost 3 bases, with 9 bases spanning the gap. The CDR3 is 14 amino acids. This CDR3 reads CASSFGQIGNTIYF. In DNA form, the CDR3 reads TGTGCCAGCAGTTTCGGGCAGATTGGAAACACCATATATTTT.

This clonotype occurred many times. V is TRBV5-6 and J is TRBJ1-1; no reliable D call. The V gene lost 6 bases and the J gene lost 0 bases, with 12 bases spanning the gap. CDR3 length: 14 amino acids. The V gene's germline CDR1 is SGHDT and CDR2 YYEEEE. CDR3 amino acids: CASKYRIMNTEAFF. In DNA form, the CDR3 reads TGTGCCAGCAAATACCGCATCATGAACACTGAAGCTTTCTTT.

This clonotype was seen many times. This chain joins TRBV6-2 or TRBV6-3 and TRBJ1-1; maybe TRBD1 (5 bases). Trimming took off 7 bases at V and 1 base at J, with 10 bases between the two ends. The V gene's germline CDR1 is MNHEY and CDR2 SVGEGT. The CDR3 is made up of 13 amino acids. CDR3 nucleotides: TGTGCCAGCATGCAGGGTCCGAACACTGAAGCTTTCTTT. It specifies CASMQGPNTEAFF.